The 27 T cell receptor beta chains below come from one sample, sequenced in a study of OX40 agonist ivuxolimab in advanced cancers. Here immunoSEQ multiplex PCR was the method, and the copy in TCRdb shows in-frame clones only, minus some. Found here are 75,000 to 95,000 clones, approximately 86% of them singletons; the top ten hold about 2.6%. Material: CD4+ or CD8+ T cells sorted from blood, obtained in a trial of the OX40 agonist ivuxolimab. The receptors stem from an adult with an advanced solid tumor such as melanoma, head and neck, liver or kidney cancer.

The chain carries TRBV5-1 and TRBJ2-1; 10 nucleotides agree with TRBD1. Losses at the gene ends were 3 bases for V and 14 bases for J; bases not matched to a gene: 5. This CDR3 has 12 residues. Looked up from germline, CDR1 is SGHRS and CDR2 is YFSETQ. CDR3 amino acids: CASSSTGTGEFF. The DNA of the CDR3 is TGCGCCAGCAGCTCCACCGGGACAGGGGAGTTCTTC.

This clone came up a few times. This sequence joins TRBV29-1 and TRBJ2-4, with 7 bases identical to TRBD1. The ends lost 4 bases at V and 9 bases at J; junction bases unmatched: 3. Germline V gives CDR1 SQVTM, CDR2 ANQGSEA. This CDR3 has 11 amino acids. This CDR3 reads CSVGQGAIQYF. The CDR3 DNA sequence: TGCAGCGTTGGACAGGGCGCCATTCAGTACTTC.

This clone came up once. V gene TRBV5-6 combines with J gene TRBJ2-2; D is ambiguous. The germline gives CDR1 SGHDT, CDR2 YYEEEE. The CDR3 loop spans 16 amino acids. Trimming pared 4 bases from V and 3 bases from J, leaving 16 bases between. The CDR3: CASSDILIRDTGELFF. The CDR3, as DNA: TGTGCCAGCAGCGACATCCTAATTAGAGACACCGGGGAGCTGTTTTTT. Together with reference TRBV5-6 and TRBJ2-2, the CDR3 gives the full variable domain: DAGVTQSPTHLIKTRGQQVTLRCSPKSGHDTVSWYQQALGQGPQFIFQYYEEEERQRGNFPDRFSGHQFPNYSSELNVNALLLGDSALYLCASSDILIRDTGELFFGEGSRLTVL.

The chain carries TRBV10-3 and TRBJ2-2; tentative D call: TRBD1 (6 bases). CDR1 is ENHRY, CDR2 SYGVKD, per germline. CDR3 length equals 15 residues. V lost 8 bases to trimming and J lost 5 bases, with 18 bases between them. The CDR3 loop is CAIQGAGASTGELFF. For the CDR3, the DNA is TGTGCCATCCAAGGGGCAGGGGCGTCGACCGGGGAGCTGTTTTTT.

V gene TRBV10-3 combines with J gene TRBJ1-4; D is ambiguous. CDR1 and CDR2 (germline): ENHRY, SYGVKD. V lost 4 bases to trimming and J lost 0 bases, with 9 bases between them. This CDR3 comprises 15 residues. For the CDR3, the DNA is TGTGCCATCAGTGGCGAACCTGCAACTAATGAAAAACTGTTTTTT. Its translation is CAISGEPATNEKLFF.

This chain links TRBV28 with TRBJ1-3, with 8 nucleotides matching TRBD1. The CDR3 contains 13 residues. The V gene end was trimmed by 5 bases and the J gene end by 8 bases; junction bases not matched to a gene: 5. The germline V gene encodes CDR1 MDHEN and CDR2 SYDVKM. CDR3 bases: TGTGCCAGCAGTCGACAGGGGTGGCACACCATATATTTT. Its translation: CASSRQGWHTIYF.

J is TRBJ2-5 and V is TRBV29-1; maybe TRBD1 (6 bases). The ends were cut back, 5 bases at V and 5 bases at J, with 12 bases in the middle. This CDR3 has 12 residues. Germline values: CDR1 SQVTM, CDR2 ANQGSEA. The CDR3 region has the DNA TGCAGCGTTTCCAGGGGAGACGAGACCCAGTACTTC. This translates into CSVSRGDETQYF.

The V call is TRBV15, the J call TRBJ2-4; 8 bases are shared with TRBD2. With 0 bases clipped from V and 3 bases from J, the junction kept 7 bases outside the gene matches. This CDR3 has 17 amino acids. The germline V gene encodes CDR1 LNHNV and CDR2 YYDKDF (reference sequence). The CDR3 bases are TGTGCCACCAGCAGAGAAGGGGCCGGGACTAGCAAAAACATTCAGTACTTC. It yields the protein CATSREGAGTSKNIQYF.

The chain joins TRBV15 to TRBJ1-4, with 11 bases fitting TRBD1. Germline-derived CDR1 and CDR2 are LNHNV and YYDKDF (reference sequence). With V trimmed by 8 bases and J by 3 bases, 14 bases remained unmatched. The CDR3 sequence is 18 residues long. CDR3 residues: CATQQGDRGIGANEKLFF. Here the CDR3 DNA reads TGTGCCACCCAGCAGGGGGACAGGGGGATCGGAGCTAATGAAAAACTGTTTTTT.

Turning to this clone: The sample carries other DNA sequences with the same CDR3. This chain links TRBV7-2 with TRBJ2-5; D not resolved. The CDR3 extends over 14 amino acids. Germline CDR1 SGHTA, CDR2 FQGNSA. Deletions cut 1 base from V and 0 bases from J, with 6 bases between. The CDR3 protein is CASSLGAHQETQYF. CDR3 DNA sequence: TGTGCCAGCAGCTTAGGGGCCCACCAAGAGACCCAGTACTTC.

V usage is TRBV7-3 and J usage is TRBJ1-1, with D unresolved. The CDR3 sequence is 13 residues long. Germline CDR1 and CDR2: SGHTA and FQGTGA. Trimming cost V 5 bases and J 1 base, with 8 bases left between them. CDR3 region: CASSTTWNTEAFF. The CDR3 DNA is TGTGCCAGCAGCACCACTTGGAACACTGAAGCTTTCTTT.

This chain uses TRBV9 with TRBJ2-1; TRBD2 is a possible D gene (5 bases). Germline assignment: CDR1 SGDLS and CDR2 YYNGEE. Trimming removed 6 bases from V and 7 bases from J, with 14 bases in between. The CDR3 has 13 residues. The CDR3 region is CASTGGSENEQFF. CDR3 DNA: TGTGCCAGCACAGGAGGAAGTGAGAATGAGCAGTTCTTC.

The gene calls are TRBV28 and TRBJ1-6; the D gene is possibly TRBD1 (6 bases). Germline CDR1 MDHEN, CDR2 SYDVKM. V lost 3 bases, J lost 0 bases, and 9 bases lay in between. The CDR3 contains 16 residues. The CDR3 DNA reads TGTGCCAGCAGTTTCCAGGGGAGCTCCTATAATTCACCCCTCCACTTT. Translated, it gives CASSFQGSSYNSPLHF. The full variable domain, rest sourced from reference TRBV28 and TRBJ1-6, is DVKVTQSSRYLVKRTGEKVFLECVQDMDHENMFWYRQDPGLGLRLIYFSYDVKMKEKGDIPEGYSVSREKKERFSLILESASTNQTSMYLCASSFQGSSYNSPLHFGNGTRLTVT.

CDR3 sequence reads: CASSSFAQPNTEAFF. CDR3 DNA: TGTGCCAGTAGTAGTTTTGCACAGCCGAACACTGAAGCTTTCTTT. The chain combines TRBV19 with TRBJ1-1; D ambiguous. The germline gives CDR1 LNHDA, CDR2 SQIVND (reference sequence). Trimming stripped 4 bases from V and 1 base from J, with 13 bases between. This CDR3 contains 15 residues. Full variable domain (missing parts from reference TRBV19 and TRBJ1-1): DGGITQSPKYLFRKEGQNVTLSCEQNLNHDAMYWYRQDPGQGLRLIYYSQIVNDFQKGDIAEGYSVSREKKESFPLTVTSAQKNPTAFYLCASSSFAQPNTEAFFGQGTRLTVV.

The V gene is TRBV4-1, the J gene TRBJ1-5; 7 nucleotides align to TRBD1. CDR3 length: 15 residues. Trimming removed 4 bases from V and 7 bases from J; junction bases left unmatched: 10. Germline CDR1 is MGHRA and CDR2 is YSYEKL. The chain's CDR3 is CASSPGQPQGQPQHF. DNA of the CDR3: TGCGCCAGCAGCCCGGGACAGCCCCAGGGGCAGCCCCAGCATTTT.

The chain recombines TRBV6-1 with TRBJ2-2; a possible D gene is TRBD1 (6 bases). The CDR3 sequence is 15 residues long. The germline V gene encodes CDR1 MNHNS and CDR2 SASEGT. Trimming left V 6 bases short and J 5 bases short, with 16 bases between. CDR3 bases: TGTGCCAGCAGCCCCAGGGGTCCTCTGACCGGGGAGCTGTTTTTT. Its protein is CASSPRGPLTGELFF.

The chain carries TRBV7-7 and TRBJ2-5, with 9 nucleotides matching TRBD2. The CDR3 is made up of 15 amino acids. CDR1 and CDR2 from the germline V gene are SSHAT and FNYEAQ (reference sequence). V lost 1 base, J lost 5 bases, and 5 bases stayed unmatched. CDR3 DNA: TGTGCCAGCAGCTTAGGGATTAGCGGGGGTGAGACCCAGTACTTC. This sequence encodes CASSLGISGGETQYF.

The chain employs TRBV30 and TRBJ1-4; possible D gene TRBD1, 5 bases. The germline CDR1 and CDR2 sequences are GTSNPN and SVGIG (reference sequence). The V end was cut by 2 bases, the J end by 7 bases, with 11 bases between. The CDR3 is 13 amino acids. This chain's CDR3 is CAWSPGGFEKLFF. The CDR3 coding sequence is TGTGCCTGGAGTCCGGGGGGGTTTGAAAAACTGTTTTTT.

This chain joins TRBV6-1 and TRBJ1-6; 12 bases fit TRBD1. CDR3 length equals 15 residues. The V segment lost 6 bases and the J segment 5 bases; nucleotides outside the gene matches: 2. Germline CDR1 is MNHNS and CDR2 is SASEGT. For the CDR3, the DNA is TGTGCCAGCAGGGGGACAGGGGGCCATAATTCACCCCTCCACTTT. Its protein product is CASRGTGGHNSPLHF.

This chain connects TRBV5-6 to TRBJ1-5, with D hard to call. The CDR3 totals 13 residues. Trimming took 0 bases from V and 4 from J, leaving 5 bases between them. The V gene's germline CDR1 is SGHDT and CDR2 YYEEEE. This CDR3 reads CASSLAGNQPQHF. As DNA, the CDR3 is TGTGCCAGCAGCTTGGCCGGAAATCAGCCCCAGCATTTT.

The chain employs TRBV28 and TRBJ1-2; a possible D gene is TRBD1 (5 bases). This CDR3 contains 13 residues. CDR1 is MDHEN, CDR2 SYDVKM, per germline. V was clipped by 4 bases and J by 14 bases, with 20 bases between them. The CDR3 loop reads CASSSTGTLPWTF. The CDR3, as DNA: TGTGCCAGCAGTTCCACCGGGACCCTACCTTGGACCTTC.

V gene TRBV11-2 combines with J gene TRBJ2-5, with 8 bases that match TRBD1. With 6 bases clipped from V and 2 bases from J, the junction kept 8 bases outside the gene matches. This CDR3 is built from 15 residues. CDR1 and CDR2 (germline): SGHAT, FQNNGV. CDR3 residues: CASSAGQGGQETQYF. The CDR3 DNA reads TGTGCCAGCAGTGCTGGACAGGGCGGACAAGAGACCCAGTACTTC.

The rearrangement links TRBV9 to TRBJ1-1; 8 bases map to TRBD1. The CDR3 is 13 residues long. Germline trimming cut 4 bases from V and 11 bases from J; bases unmatched to any gene: 10. CDR1 and CDR2 (germline): SGDLS, YYNGEE. The CDR3 protein is CASSPQIQGEAFF. CDR3 nucleotides: TGTGCCAGCAGCCCACAAATACAGGGGGAGGCTTTCTTT.

The CDR3 coding sequence is TGTGCCAGCAGCTTGGGACTAGCGGGGCAAGAGACCCAGTACTTC. It specifies CASSLGLAGQETQYF. This chain uses TRBV7-3 with TRBJ2-5; 13 nucleotides match TRBD2. With 3 bases clipped from V and 2 bases from J, the junction kept 0 bases outside the gene matches. Germline loops: CDR1 SGHTA, CDR2 FQGTGA. The length of the CDR3 is 15 residues.

This clone was counted a few times. The chain joins TRBV9 to TRBJ1-4; the D gene is possibly TRBD1 (6 bases). The germline V and J ends were trimmed by 4 bases and 0 bases, with 7 bases remaining between them. Germline V lookup: CDR1 SGDLS, CDR2 YYNGEE. The CDR3 is 14 residues long. This CDR3 is CASSRTATNEKLFF. Here the CDR3 DNA reads TGTGCCAGCAGCCGGACAGCAACTAATGAAAAACTGTTTTTT.

J is TRBJ1-4 and V is TRBV5-6; D remains unclear. The CDR3 sequence is 13 residues long. Trimming removed 3 bases from V and 10 bases from J, with 13 bases in between. Germline V gene sequence: CDR1 SGHDT, CDR2 YYEEEE. CDR3: CASSSGEGAKLFF. Here the CDR3 DNA reads TGTGCCAGCAGCTCCGGGGAGGGAGCAAAACTGTTTTTT. Combining the CDR3 with reference TRBV5-6 and TRBJ1-4 gives the whole variable domain DAGVTQSPTHLIKTRGQQVTLRCSPKSGHDTVSWYQQALGQGPQFIFQYYEEEERQRGNFPDRFSGHQFPNYSSELNVNALLLGDSALYLCASSSGEGAKLFFGSGTQLSVL.

This rearrangement joins TRBV6-4 to TRBJ2-2, with unresolved D. Trimming took 5 bases from V and 4 from J, leaving 20 bases between them. This CDR3 spans 17 amino acids. Germline CDR1 reads MRHNA; CDR2 reads SNTAGT. The CDR3 nucleotides are TGTGCCAGCAGTAGCACCGGGTCCCTATCGGGCACCGGGGAGCTGTTTTTT. Its translation: CASSSTGSLSGTGELFF.